The rows below give T cell receptor beta chains drawn from one sample of a study of neurological immune-mediated disorders. TCRdb reprocessed the 5' RACE reads via MiXCR and lists one record per CDR3 protein. The data show about 57,000 distinct CDR3 sequences, roughly 13% seen once. The sequencing sample was made of PBMCs. The receptor source for this set is a woman aged 55-69 years with HTLV-1-associated myelopathy (HAM/TSP). Both conserved end residues are part of each CDR3. A D gene is named only where the DNA matches it firmly. Clone size is given for some rows only: seen once, a few or many times, or a class if the clone is expanded.

TRBV20-1,many,TRBJ2-1,-,TGCAGTGCTAAGAGCGGAGTCGCCTACAATGAGCAGTTCTTC,CSAKSGVAYNEQFF
TRBV5-1,many,TRBJ2-5,TRBD1,TGCGCCAGCAGCTCAAGACAGGGGCAAGAGACCCAGTACTTC,CASSSRQGQETQYF
TRBV7-7,many,TRBJ2-1,TRBD2,TGTGCTAGCAGCTTAGGAGGGACTAGCCTTGGAAGTGAGCAGTTCTTC,CASSLGGTSLGSEQFF
TRBV20-1,many,TRBJ1-2,TRBD1,TGCAGTGCATACGACAGGGTCTATGGCTACACCTTC,CSAYDRVYGYTF
TRBV7-2,-,TRBJ2-2,-,TGTGCCAGCACCACCCCTTTCCGCACCGGGGAGCTGTTTTTT,CASTTPFRTGELFF
TRBV7-2,many,TRBJ2-1,TRBD1,TGTGCCAGCAGCTTCGGAGACAGGGGGCACTACAATGAGCAGTTCTTC,CASSFGDRGHYNEQFF
TRBV10-3,-,TRBJ2-7,TRBD1,TGTGCCATCAGTGACTCAGGGACAGTGAGATACTACGAGCAGTACTTC,CAISDSGTVRYYEQYF
TRBV29-1,many,TRBJ1-1,-,TGCAGCGTTGAGGGACGGAACACTGAAGCTTTCTTT,CSVEGRNTEAFF
TRBV20-1,many,TRBJ2-7,-,TGCAGTGCTCGGGGCGGAGGGAGTTACGAGCAGTACTTC,CSARGGGSYEQYF
TRBV20-1,many,TRBJ2-2,-,TGCAGTGCTAGGGGACACCTCACCGGGGAGCTGTTTTTT,CSARGHLTGELFF
TRBV20-1,many,TRBJ2-1,-,TGCAGTGCTAGAGTTGGGGGGACTCAGTCGTGGCGGGGCATCAGGTCAGGGCATGAGCAGTTCTTC,CSARVGGTQSWRGIRSGHEQFF
TRBV12-3/TRBV12-4,many,TRBJ1-1,-,TGTGCCAGCAGTTTAGCGCGGGGGGCGGGGAACACTGAAGCTTTCTTT,CASSLARGAGNTEAFF
TRBV27,many,TRBJ1-2,-,TGTGCCAGCAGTTGGAGAGCTAACTATGGCTACACCTTC,CASSWRANYGYTF
TRBV2,many,TRBJ2-1,TRBD2,TGTGCCAGCAGTGAAGAGCCCCTAGCGGGCAGATCCTACAATGAGCAGTTCTTC,CASSEEPLAGRSYNEQFF
TRBV20-1,many,TRBJ1-3,-,TGCAGTGCTAGAGATGACTTCTCTGGAAACACCATATATTTT,CSARDDFSGNTIYF
TRBV24-1,many,TRBJ2-1,TRBD2,TGTGCCACCAGTGATTTGACCCCGACTAGCGGGAGGGTTGAGCAGTTCTTC,CATSDLTPTSGRVEQFF
TRBV6-2/TRBV6-3,many,TRBJ2-7,-,TGTGCCAGCATCGGGGGGACAGCCTCCTACGAGCAGTACTTC,CASIGGTASYEQYF
TRBV20-1,-,TRBJ2-5,-,TGCAGTGCTAGAGTAGTAGGAGAGACCCAGTACTTC,CSARVVGETQYF
TRBV20-1,many,TRBJ1-1,TRBD1,TGCAGTGCTAGAGAAGGGGGCGGTCCTGCGAGCACTGAAGCTTTCTTT,CSAREGGGPASTEAFF
TRBV4-1,many,TRBJ2-5,TRBD1,TGCGCCAGCAGCCAAGATCGGGACAGGGCCCAAGAGACCCAGTACTTC,CASSQDRDRAQETQYF
TRBV9,many,TRBJ2-3,-,TGTGCCAGCAGCGTAGCTGCGGGATTAGGTAGCACAGATACGCAGTATTTT,CASSVAAGLGSTDTQYF
TRBV28,many,TRBJ2-5,-,TGTGCCAGCAGTATCCCCTCGACCCTCGCAGAGACCCAGTACTTC,CASSIPSTLAETQYF
TRBV5-1,many,TRBJ2-1,TRBD2,TGCGCCAGCAGCCGAGCGGGAGAAAAGGGGGATGAGCAGTTCTTC,CASSRAGEKGDEQFF
TRBV11-1,many,TRBJ2-1,TRBD2,TGTGCCAGCAGCCCATACCTGGGACTAGCGGGACCAACCTACAATGAGCAGTTCTTC,CASSPYLGLAGPTYNEQFF
TRBV29-1,many,TRBJ2-7,TRBD1,TGCAGCGTTGAAGGGCAGGGGGCGCGGGAGCAGTACTTC,CSVEGQGAREQYF
TRBV20-1,many,TRBJ2-1,-,TGCAGTGCTAGATACCAGCGGGTGGGTTCGGGTGAGCAGTTCTTC,CSARYQRVGSGEQFF
TRBV4-1,many,TRBJ2-1,-,TGCGCCAGCAGCCAAGATAGCCTCTACTACAATGAGCAGTTCTTC,CASSQDSLYYNEQFF
TRBV5-1,many,TRBJ2-2,TRBD2,TGCGCCAGCAGGGGGACTAGCGTGAACACCGGGGAGCTGTTTTTT,CASRGTSVNTGELFF
TRBV20-1,many,TRBJ2-6,-,TGCAGTGCTAGAGTCAGACACTCTGGGGCCAACGTCCTGACTTTC,CSARVRHSGANVLTF
TRBV7-9,many,TRBJ2-3,-,TGTGCCAGCAGCCCCCCGGGGGCATCCACAGATACGCAGTATTTT,CASSPPGASTDTQYF
TRBV5-1,many,TRBJ1-2,-,TGCGCCAGCAGCTTGGAGGGGCAGGGAGGCTATGGCTACACCTTC,CASSLEGQGGYGYTF
TRBV20-1,many,TRBJ2-3,TRBD1,TGCAGTGCAAAGGGACAGGGGAACACAGATACGCAGTATTTT,CSAKGQGNTDTQYF
TRBV21-1,many,TRBJ2-2,-,TGTGCCAGCAGCAAAGGAAGGACTAGCGGGAACACCGGGGAGCTGTTTTTT,CASSKGRTSGNTGELFF
TRBV5-1,many,TRBJ2-7,-,TGCGCCAGCAGCTTATCGAGTTATACCTACGAGCAGTACTTC,CASSLSSYTYEQYF
TRBV10-3,-,TRBJ2-3,TRBD2,TGTGCCATCAGGCCCCGGGGCGGGAGGGCCGAGGATACGCAGTATTTT,CAIRPRGGRAEDTQYF
TRBV27,many,TRBJ1-5,-,TGTGCCAGCAGTTACGAAAGCAATCAGCCCCAGCATTTT,CASSYESNQPQHF
TRBV5-1,many,TRBJ1-1,-,TGCGCCAGCAGCGCGACGGAGAGGGTGAACACTGAAGCTTTCTTT,CASSATERVNTEAFF
TRBV11-2,many,TRBJ2-7,-,TGTGCCAGCAGCTTGGGGCAGGGACCCTCCTACGAGCAGTACTTC,CASSLGQGPSYEQYF
TRBV20-1,-,TRBJ2-5,TRBD1,TGCAGTGCTAGAGGGACAGGGCGAGAGACCCAGTACTTC,CSARGTGRETQYF
TRBV7-9,many,TRBJ2-7,-,TGTGCCAGCAGCTCCGAGGGTATGGGCGAGCAGTACTTC,CASSSEGMGEQYF
TRBV30,-,TRBJ2-2,TRBD2,TGTGCCCAACTTCTAGCGGGGCGAACCGGGGAGCTGTTTTTT,CAQLLAGRTGELFF
TRBV20-1,many,TRBJ2-2,-,TGCAGTGCTCCCTCGCGTGCCGGGGAGCTGTTTTTT,CSAPSRAGELFF
TRBV20-1,many,TRBJ2-7,-,TGCAGTGCTAGAGATCCCAGGGGCGCATCTCATGAGCAGTACTTC,CSARDPRGASHEQYF
TRBV18,many,TRBJ1-3,-,TGTGCCAGCTCACCACGAGGCCGATCGGGTGGAAACACCATATATTTT,CASSPRGRSGGNTIYF
TRBV5-1,many,TRBJ2-5,TRBD1,TGCGCCAGCAGCTACCAGGGGGCCCAAGAGACCCAGTACTTC,CASSYQGAQETQYF
TRBV28,many,TRBJ2-7,-,TGTGCCAGCAGCTTACCGGGACAAAGACAATACGAGCAGTACTTC,CASSLPGQRQYEQYF